This T cell receptor (beta chain) was profiled in a study of beta chain features in type 1 diabetes. Study findings and constraints: More deletions and fewer insertions at VDJ junctions were found in patients with type 1 diabetes.

With regard to this clone: Its target is not known.

V shed 5 bases and J 2 bases; nucleotides not matched to a gene: 7. The length of the CDR3 is 18 residues. Germline CDR1 is SNHLY and CDR2 is FYNNEI. What was sequenced were expressed TCRB transcripts, since all of the isolated RNA had been reverse transcribed. About 3.5 million reads, on average, came from each naive, central memory and regulatory T cell sample. The method was immunoSEQ multiplex PCR; TCRdb's version includes in-frame clones alone and lacks a portion of them. The data contain some 240,000 clones, 11% of them singletons. CD4+ naive, central memory, regulatory and stem cell-like memory cells were sorted via CD45RO/CCR7/CD25/CD127/CD95/CD27. Purity above 95% was achieved in all sorted populations.

The sample taken for sequencing was central memory CD4+ T cells from blood. This receptor was taken from a man between 18 and 29 years old in good health. The chain is built from TRBV2 and TRBJ2-6; 12 bases align to TRBD2. DNA for the CDR3: TGTGCCAGCAGTCTGACTAGCGGGAGTGGCGCTGGGGCCAACGTCCTGACTTTC. Its translation: CASSLTSGSGAGANVLTF.